This T cell receptor beta chain came from a study of T cells in Graves' hyperthyroidism and ophthalmopathy. This clonotype has at least ten counts. The CDR3 totals 14 residues. The germline V gene has CDR1 SGHAT and CDR2 FQNNGV. V was clipped by 5 bases and J by 6 bases, with 17 bases between them. Amplification of TCR beta CDR3 regions was performed using RNA transcripts as template. With the HTBI primer set, the TCR CDR3 went through a first round of RT-PCR. TCRdb re-analysed the multiplex PCR reads in MiXCR, keeping a single row per CDR3 protein. Seen here are roughly 570,000 distinct CDR3 sequences, around 42% observed once, and the top ten hold 15% to 20%.

This sequence was found in an adult woman with Graves' disease, either hyperthyroidism or ophthalmopathy (not recorded which). The sequencing input was peripheral blood or thyroid tissue (not recorded which). V usage is TRBV11-2 and J usage is TRBJ2-7; TRBD1 is a possible D gene (6 bases). CDR3 protein: CASSVHFSGVEQYF. DNA for the CDR3: TGTGCCAGCAGCGTACATTTCTCAGGGGTCGAGCAGTACTTC.